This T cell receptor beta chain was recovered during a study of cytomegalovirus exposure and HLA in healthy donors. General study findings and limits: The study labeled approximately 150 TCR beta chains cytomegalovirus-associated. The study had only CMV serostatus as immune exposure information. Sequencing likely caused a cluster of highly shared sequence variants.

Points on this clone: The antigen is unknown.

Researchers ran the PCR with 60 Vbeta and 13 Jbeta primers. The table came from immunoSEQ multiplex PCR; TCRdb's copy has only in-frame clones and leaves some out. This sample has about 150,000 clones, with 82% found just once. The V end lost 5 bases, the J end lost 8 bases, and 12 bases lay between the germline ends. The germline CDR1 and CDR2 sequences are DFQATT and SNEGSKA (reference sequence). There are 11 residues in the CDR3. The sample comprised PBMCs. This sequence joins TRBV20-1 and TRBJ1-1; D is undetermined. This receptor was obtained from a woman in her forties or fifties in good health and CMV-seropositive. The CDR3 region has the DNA TGCAGTGCTCCCCTGAGGCAAGAAGCTTTCTTT. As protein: CSAPLRQEAFF.